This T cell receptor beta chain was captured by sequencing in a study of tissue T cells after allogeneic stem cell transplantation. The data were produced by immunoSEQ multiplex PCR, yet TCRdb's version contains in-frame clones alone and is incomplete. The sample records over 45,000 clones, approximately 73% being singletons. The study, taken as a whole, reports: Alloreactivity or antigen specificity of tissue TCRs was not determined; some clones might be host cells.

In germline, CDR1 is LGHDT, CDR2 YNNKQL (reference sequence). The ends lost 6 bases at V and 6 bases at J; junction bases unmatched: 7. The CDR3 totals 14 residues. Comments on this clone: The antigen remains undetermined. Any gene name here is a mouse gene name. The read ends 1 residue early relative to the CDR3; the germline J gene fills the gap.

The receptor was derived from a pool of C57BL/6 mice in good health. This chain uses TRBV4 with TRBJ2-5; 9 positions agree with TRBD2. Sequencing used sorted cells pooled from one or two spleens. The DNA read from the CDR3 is TGTGCCAGCAGTCGACTGGGGGTCCGGGACACCCAGTAC. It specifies CASSRLGVRDTQY. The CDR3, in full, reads CASSRLGVRDTQYF.